The TCR beta chain under discussion was sequenced for a study of T cells after yellow fever vaccination. The overall study: SMART-Seq v4 Ultra Low Input served to prepare low-cell-number fractions.

V lost 5 bases to trimming and J lost 6 bases, with 21 bases between them. The CDR3 has 16 residues. CDR1 and CDR2 (germline): SGHTA, FQGNSA. Via MiXCR, TCRdb re-called the 5' RACE reads, giving one row per CDR3 protein. The sample consists of about 85,000 distinct CDR3 sequences, approximately 12% of them appearing once. In its sample, this clonotype was seen a few times. The TCR comes from a man between 18 and 35 years old who received the YFV17D yellow fever vaccine. The starting material was CD8+ T cells not binding an NS4B(214-222) dextramer, sorted from PBMCs, obtained 21 days after the first yellow fever vaccination. The chain has TRBV7-2 and TRBJ2-3; TRBD2 might be the D (6 bases). The CDR3 DNA reads TGTGCCAGCAGCCCGTGGACTTCGCGGGGCAGGGATACGCAGTATTTT. This encodes CASSPWTSRGRDTQYF.